This entry features one TCR beta chain sequence. Its antigen is unknown. These data come from a study of cytomegalovirus exposure and HLA in healthy donors. The study's findings and limits: It was assumed in the presence/absence analyses that sequencing depth was roughly uniform across donors. In a later analysis, HLA-C alleles had the fewest associated TCRs, DRB1 alleles the most.

CDR1 and CDR2 (germline): SGHDT, YYEEEE. This CDR3 is 12 amino acids long. V shed 9 bases and J shed 2 bases, with 10 bases lying between them. Vbeta (60) and Jbeta (13) primers were used in the PCR. Clones were read by immunoSEQ multiplex PCR, and TCRdb kept only the in-frame ones, dropping some. The sample records over 200,000 clones, around 89% being singletons. The specimen was PBMCs. The chain has TRBV5-6 and TRBJ2-3; D gene ambiguous. The TCR sequence derives from a woman younger than 35 in good health and CMV-seronegative. CDR3 region: CATTVNTDTQYF. In DNA, the CDR3 is TGTGCCACCACGGTCAACACAGATACGCAGTATTTT.